This T cell receptor beta chain is drawn from a study of T cell changes during pregnancy in multiple sclerosis. The CDR3 has 15 amino acids. V shed 6 bases and J 3 bases; nucleotides not matched to a gene: 10. Germline V CDR1 and CDR2: SGHAT, FQDESV (reference sequence). Method: immunoSEQ multiplex PCR; TCRdb's copy keeps in-frame clones and lacks some. This sample yields some 38,000 clones, of which 88% are seen a single time; 6.5% to 8.5% belongs to the top ten. The rearrangement joins TRBV11-1 to TRBJ2-7; 8 bases map to TRBD2. This TCR came from a female donor with multiple sclerosis, enrolled in a pregnancy study. The sample was CD8+ T cells from peripheral blood mononuclear cells, taken in the third trimester of pregnancy. The chain's CDR3 is CASRYKGLGGYEQYF. The CDR3 coding sequence is TGTGCCAGCAGGTATAAGGGACTAGGAGGCTACGAGCAGTACTTC.